The T cell receptor (beta chain) under discussion was sequenced for a study of blood T cell repertoires in COVID-19. Only in-frame clones appear in the TCRdb table, and some are missing; sequencing was by immunoSEQ multiplex PCR. The sample records 200,000 to 250,000 clones, 86% being singletons. Per the germline V gene, CDR1 is SGHVS and CDR2 is FQNEAQ. V dropped 4 bases and J dropped 4; count of bases not matched to a gene: 2. The CDR3 length is 13 residues. V usage is TRBV7-8 and J usage is TRBJ1-2; TRBD1 aligns across 8 bases. This receptor was taken from a woman aged 45-59 years with acute or convalescent COVID-19. The sample taken for sequencing was peripheral blood. CDR3 DNA sequence: TGTGCCAGCAGCTCGGGACAGGTCTATGGCTACACCTTC. Its protein product is CASSSGQVYGYTF.